The TCR beta chain under discussion was sequenced for a study of control samples from healthy donors and cancer patients. The CDR3 covers 17 residues. Germline V lookup: CDR1 SSHAT, CDR2 FNYEAQ (reference sequence). Some clones are missing from TCRdb's copy, which holds only in-frame ones; the method was immunoSEQ multiplex PCR. In the table there are roughly 150,000 clones, approximately 90% of which are singletons. For this clone: The junction differs from germline at one of its ends, possibly a read error.

Sequences were obtained from blood. The chain links TRBV7-7 to TRBJ2-3, with 14 bases matching TRBD2. The clonotype originates from a woman aged 30 to 39 in good health. CDR3 sequence (DNA): TGTGCTAGCAGCTCGGGGACTAGCGGGAGCGACACAGATACGCAGTATTTT. This encodes CASSSGTSGSDTDTQYF.